A selection of T cell receptor beta chains follows, all from one sample in a study of response to subunit inactivated influenza vaccine. TCRdb used MiXCR to reprocess the RT-PCR reads, holding one entry per CDR3 protein. The table shows just under 250,000 distinct CDR3 sequences, with about 12% occurring only once. The sequencing here drew on non-naive T cells sorted from PBMCs, taken roughly 15 days before vaccination. The receptors were sampled from a man aged 45-60 years who received an inactivated influenza vaccine. CDR3s include the opening cysteine and the closing phenylalanine or tryptophan. Fields, in order: J gene, D gene, clone size, V gene, CDR3 DNA, CDR3 protein. The D gene is left open where the match is weak. Clone size is given for some rows only: seen once, a few or many times, or a class if the clone is expanded.

TRBJ2-5,TRBD2,few,TRBV5-1,TGCGCCAGCAGCCAGCTAGCGGGAGTGGGAGGGGAGACCCAGTACTTC,CASSQLAGVGGETQYF
TRBJ2-7,NA,NA,TRBV11-2,TGTGCCAGCAGCGCATCAGAACCTCCCTACGAGCAGTACTTC,CASSASEPPYEQYF
TRBJ2-1,NA,many,TRBV11-3,TGTGCCAGCAGCACACAGCAGGGTTATGAGCAGTTCTTC,CASSTQQGYEQFF
TRBJ2-3,TRBD2,NA,TRBV3-1,TGTGCCAGCAGCCGCGGACTAGCGGGAGGCTCCACAGATACGCAGTATTTT,CASSRGLAGGSTDTQYF
TRBJ2-1,NA,NA,TRBV18,TGTGCCAGCTCACCGGGCCAGGGTAGGCTCAATGAGCAGTTCTTC,CASSPGQGRLNEQFF
TRBJ2-5,NA,NA,TRBV12-2,TGTGCAAGTCGCTTGGACGGACTGGTAGAAGGGACCCAGTACTTC,CASRLDGLVEGTQYF
TRBJ2-1,TRBD1,NA,TRBV6-2/TRBV6-3,TGTGCCAGCAGTCTACGACAGGGGATCGGCTCCTACAATGAGCAGTTCTTC,CASSLRQGIGSYNEQFF
TRBJ2-2,NA,NA,TRBV9,TGTGCCAGCGAGGCGGGATTGTCCGGGGAGCTGTTTTTT,CASEAGLSGELFF
TRBJ2-7,TRBD2,many,TRBV29-1,TGCAGCGTTGGACTAGCGGGAGAGCAGTACTTC,CSVGLAGEQYF
TRBJ2-7,NA,NA,TRBV20-1,TGCAGTCCCCGGGACTTCACAACCTACGAGCAGTACTTC,CSPRDFTTYEQYF
TRBJ2-7,NA,NA,TRBV5-1,TGCGCCAGCAGCCCGCAGGGTCGAGGGTACGAGCAGTACTTC,CASSPQGRGYEQYF
TRBJ2-2,TRBD2,NA,TRBV10-3,TGTGCCATCAACCGAGGACTAGCGAGGAACACCGGGGAGCTGTTTTTT,CAINRGLARNTGELFF
TRBJ2-5,NA,NA,TRBV5-5,TGTGCCAGCAGCTTGGTGGGACGGTGGGGAGAGACCCAGTACTTC,CASSLVGRWGETQYF
TRBJ2-5,NA,few,TRBV14,TGTGCCAGCAGCCAAGATCTAATGGAGACCCAGTACTTC,CASSQDLMETQYF
TRBJ2-5,TRBD2,NA,TRBV18,TGTGCCAGCTCACCCGAGGGACTAGCGGAATTGGAGACCCAGTACTTC,CASSPEGLAELETQYF
TRBJ2-7,TRBD1,few,TRBV5-1,TGCGCCAGCAGCCCCCCAGGGACAGGGGGCTACGAGCAGTACTTC,CASSPPGTGGYEQYF
TRBJ1-5,NA,NA,TRBV19,TGTGCCAGTAGTCTTTACTCGACAGTGAAGGCCAATCAGCCCCAGCATTTT,CASSLYSTVKANQPQHF
TRBJ1-5,TRBD1,few,TRBV12-3/TRBV12-4,TGTGCCAGCAGTCGACAGGGGGTTATACGTCACCCCCAGCATTTT,CASSRQGVIRHPQHF
TRBJ2-2,NA,many,TRBV28,TGTGCCAGCAGCCTGGCGGGGGCGTCCGGGGAGCTGTTTTTT,CASSLAGASGELFF
TRBJ1-5,NA,few,TRBV7-9,TGTGCCAGGCCCTGGGACACCGGGAAACAGCCCCAGCATTTT,CARPWDTGKQPQHF
TRBJ1-3,NA,many,TRBV4-3,TGCGCCAGCAGCACCTCTAGTGGAAACACCATATATTTT,CASSTSSGNTIYF
TRBJ2-7,TRBD2,NA,TRBV27,TGTGCCAGCAGTTTCGCCGGGACTACGCCTTACGAGCAGTACTTC,CASSFAGTTPYEQYF
TRBJ2-1,NA,few,TRBV5-1,TGCGCCAGCAGCATGAGCGGACCTTACAATGAGCAGTTCTTC,CASSMSGPYNEQFF
TRBJ2-3,TRBD1,few,TRBV20-1,TGCAGTGCTCCGGACCAGACAGGGGGCAGGACAGATACGCAGTATTTT,CSAPDQTGGRTDTQYF
TRBJ2-7,TRBD2,NA,TRBV20-1,TGCAGTGCTAGTAGCGGGAGGTTAAGCTACGAGCAGTACTTC,CSASSGRLSYEQYF
TRBJ1-2,TRBD1,few,TRBV28,TGTGCCAGCAGTTCCGAGGGGGCCCTCTATGGCTACACCTTC,CASSSEGALYGYTF
TRBJ2-1,TRBD2,few,TRBV20-1,TGCAGTGCTAGGAACAATCTAGCGTTGTCGGGGGGTTACAATGAGCAGTTCTTC,CSARNNLALSGGYNEQFF
TRBJ2-3,TRBD1,NA,TRBV6-5,TGTGCCAGCAGTTACCGTACAGGGGAAGATACGCAGTATTTT,CASSYRTGEDTQYF
TRBJ2-7,TRBD2,many,TRBV27,TGTGCCAGCAGTTTATTGTTCGACGGGGGGGCCTCTGGGAACGAGCAGTACTTC,CASSLLFDGGASGNEQYF
TRBJ2-5,TRBD1,NA,TRBV30,TGTGCCTGGGAAGGACAGGGGGGAGAGACCCAGTACTTC,CAWEGQGGETQYF
TRBJ2-3,TRBD1,few,TRBV5-1,TGCGCCAGCAGCTTGGAGGGACAGGGGTTTTTGTCAGATACGCAGTATTTT,CASSLEGQGFLSDTQYF
TRBJ2-1,TRBD1,many,TRBV11-2,TGTGCCAGCAGCTCTCGGACAGGGGTCGCCTACAATGAGCAGTTCTTC,CASSSRTGVAYNEQFF
TRBJ2-1,NA,NA,TRBV2,TGTGCCAGCAATCTTATGGTTATTCGGGGGTCCGAGCAGTTCTTC,CASNLMVIRGSEQFF
TRBJ1-1,NA,many,TRBV29-1,TGCAGCGTTGTGACGGAAGGCACTGAAGCTTTCTTT,CSVVTEGTEAFF